The source of this TCR beta chain is a study of cytomegalovirus exposure and HLA in healthy donors. Findings and limits, study-wide: Associated with HLA alleles at 0.05 false discovery rate in a later analysis were fewer than 20,000 TCR beta sequences. Later analysis showed most CMV-associated TCR beta chains appearing HLA-restricted.

Germline V lookup: CDR1 SNHLY, CDR2 FYNNEI. V lost 5 bases, J lost 3 bases, and 11 bases lay in between. This CDR3 is built from 14 residues. This clone was found a few times. No antigen is known for it. The PCR used 60 Vbeta and 13 Jbeta primers. Method: immunoSEQ multiplex PCR; TCRdb's copy keeps in-frame clones and lacks some. The data show fewer than 150,000 clones, roughly 85% seen once. This receptor was obtained from a man aged 35 to 55 in good health and CMV-seropositive. The sequencing input was PBMCs. The gene calls are TRBV2 and TRBJ1-5; perhaps TRBD1 as D (6 bases). CDR3 protein: CASSQQGVNQPQHF. The CDR3 DNA reads as TGTGCCAGCAGTCAACAGGGCGTCAATCAGCCCCAGCATTTT.